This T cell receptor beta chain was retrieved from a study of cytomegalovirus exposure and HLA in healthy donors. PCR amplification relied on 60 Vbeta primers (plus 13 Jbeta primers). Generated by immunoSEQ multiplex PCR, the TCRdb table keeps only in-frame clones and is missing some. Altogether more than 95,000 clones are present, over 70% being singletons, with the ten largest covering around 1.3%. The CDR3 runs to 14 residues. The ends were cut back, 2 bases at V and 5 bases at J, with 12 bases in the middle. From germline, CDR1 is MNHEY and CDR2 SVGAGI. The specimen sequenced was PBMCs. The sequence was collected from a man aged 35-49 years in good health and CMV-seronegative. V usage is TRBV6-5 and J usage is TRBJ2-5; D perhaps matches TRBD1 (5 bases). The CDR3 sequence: CASSYSGARETQYF. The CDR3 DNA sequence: TGTGCCAGCAGTTACAGTGGGGCTCGGGAGACCCAGTACTTC.